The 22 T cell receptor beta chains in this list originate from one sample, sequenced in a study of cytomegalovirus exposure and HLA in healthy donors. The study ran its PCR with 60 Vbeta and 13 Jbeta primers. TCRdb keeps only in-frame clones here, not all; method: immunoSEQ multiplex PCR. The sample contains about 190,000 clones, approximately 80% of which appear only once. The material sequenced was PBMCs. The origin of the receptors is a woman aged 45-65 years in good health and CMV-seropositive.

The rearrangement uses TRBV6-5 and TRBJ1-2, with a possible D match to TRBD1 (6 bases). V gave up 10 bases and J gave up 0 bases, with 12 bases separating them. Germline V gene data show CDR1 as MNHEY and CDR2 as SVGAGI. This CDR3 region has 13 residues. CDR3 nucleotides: TGTGCCACCCGGACAGCCACTAACTATGGCTACACCTTC. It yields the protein CATRTATNYGYTF.

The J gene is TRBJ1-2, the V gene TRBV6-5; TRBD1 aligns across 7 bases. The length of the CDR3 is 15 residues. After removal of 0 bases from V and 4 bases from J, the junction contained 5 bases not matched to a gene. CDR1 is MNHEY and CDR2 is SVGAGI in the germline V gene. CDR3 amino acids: CASSYSGQSAYGYTF. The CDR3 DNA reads TGTGCCAGCAGTTACTCGGGACAGTCTGCCTATGGCTACACCTTC.

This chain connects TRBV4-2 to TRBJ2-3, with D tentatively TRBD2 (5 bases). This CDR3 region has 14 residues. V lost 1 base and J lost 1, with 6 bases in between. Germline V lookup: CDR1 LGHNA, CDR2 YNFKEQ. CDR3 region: CASSQVEGTDTQYF. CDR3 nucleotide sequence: TGTGCCAGCAGCCAAGTGGAGGGCACAGATACGCAGTATTTT.

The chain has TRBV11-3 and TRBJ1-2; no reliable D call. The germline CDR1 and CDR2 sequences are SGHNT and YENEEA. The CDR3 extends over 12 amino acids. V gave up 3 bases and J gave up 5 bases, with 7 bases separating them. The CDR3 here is CASSFTEYGYTF. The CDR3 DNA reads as TGTGCCAGCAGCTTCACAGAGTATGGCTACACCTTC.

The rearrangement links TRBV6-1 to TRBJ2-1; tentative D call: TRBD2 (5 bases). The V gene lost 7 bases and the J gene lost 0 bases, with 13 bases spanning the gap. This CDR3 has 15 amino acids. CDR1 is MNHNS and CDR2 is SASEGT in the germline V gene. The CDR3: CASNVGESSYNEQFF. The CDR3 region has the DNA TGTGCCAGCAATGTCGGGGAATCCTCCTACAATGAGCAGTTCTTC.

CDR3 DNA: TGTGCCAGCACCCCCAGTACGGGGAGGGATTCACCCCTCCACTTT. This encodes CASTPSTGRDSPLHF. The chain joins TRBV6-5 to TRBJ1-6; no clear D gene. CDR1 is MNHEY and CDR2 is SVGAGI in the germline V gene. This CDR3 comprises 15 residues. Trimming took off 7 bases at V and 8 bases at J, with 18 bases between the two ends.

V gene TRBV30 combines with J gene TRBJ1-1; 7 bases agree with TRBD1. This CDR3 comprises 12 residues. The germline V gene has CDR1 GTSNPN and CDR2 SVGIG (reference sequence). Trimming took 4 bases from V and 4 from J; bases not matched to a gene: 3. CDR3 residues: CAWTGGATEAFF. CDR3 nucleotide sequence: TGTGCCTGGACAGGGGGTGCCACTGAAGCTTTCTTT.

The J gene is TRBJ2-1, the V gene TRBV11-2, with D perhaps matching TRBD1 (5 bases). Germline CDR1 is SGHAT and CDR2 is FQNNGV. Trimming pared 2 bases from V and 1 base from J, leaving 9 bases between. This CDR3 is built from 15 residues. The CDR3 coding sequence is TGTGCCAGCAGCTTAAGCCAGGGTTCCTACAATGAGCAGTTCTTC. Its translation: CASSLSQGSYNEQFF.

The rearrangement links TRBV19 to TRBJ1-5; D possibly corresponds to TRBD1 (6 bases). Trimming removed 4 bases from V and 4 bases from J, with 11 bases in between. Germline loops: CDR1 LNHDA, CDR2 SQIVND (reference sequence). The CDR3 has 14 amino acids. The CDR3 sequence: CASSTTGTNQPQHF. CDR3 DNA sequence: TGTGCCAGTAGTACGACCGGGACAAATCAGCCCCAGCATTTT.

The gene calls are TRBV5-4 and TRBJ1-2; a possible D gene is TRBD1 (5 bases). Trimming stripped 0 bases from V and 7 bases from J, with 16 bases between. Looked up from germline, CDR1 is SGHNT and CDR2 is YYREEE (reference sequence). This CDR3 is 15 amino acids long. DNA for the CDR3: TGTGCCAGCAGCTTGGGCTGGACCGGGGGTGCTGGCTACACCTTC. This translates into CASSLGWTGGAGYTF.

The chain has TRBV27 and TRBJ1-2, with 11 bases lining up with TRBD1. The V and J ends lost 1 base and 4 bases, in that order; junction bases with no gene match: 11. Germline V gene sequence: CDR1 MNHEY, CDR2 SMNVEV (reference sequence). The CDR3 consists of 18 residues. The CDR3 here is CASSLYASRTGGGYGYTF. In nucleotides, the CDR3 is TGTGCCAGCAGTTTATATGCCTCCCGGACAGGGGGCGGCTATGGCTACACCTTC.

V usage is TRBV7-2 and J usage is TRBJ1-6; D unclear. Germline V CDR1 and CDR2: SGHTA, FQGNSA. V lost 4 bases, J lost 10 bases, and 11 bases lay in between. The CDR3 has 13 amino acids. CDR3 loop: CASSSLLESPLHF. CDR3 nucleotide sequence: TGTGCCAGCAGCTCCCTATTGGAGTCACCCCTCCACTTT.

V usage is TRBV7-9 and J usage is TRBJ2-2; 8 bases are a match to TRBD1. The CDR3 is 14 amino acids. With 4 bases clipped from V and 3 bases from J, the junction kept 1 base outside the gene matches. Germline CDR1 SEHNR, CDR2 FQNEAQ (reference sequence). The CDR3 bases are TGTGCCAGCAGCTCCAGGGGGCACACCGGGGAGCTGTTTTTT. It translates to CASSSRGHTGELFF.

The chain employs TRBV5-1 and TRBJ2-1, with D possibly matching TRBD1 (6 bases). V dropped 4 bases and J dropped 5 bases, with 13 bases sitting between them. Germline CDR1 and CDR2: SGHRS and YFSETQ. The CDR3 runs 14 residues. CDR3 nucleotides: TGCGCCAGCAGCCTCCGGGACAATGACAATGAGCAGTTCTTC. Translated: CASSLRDNDNEQFF.

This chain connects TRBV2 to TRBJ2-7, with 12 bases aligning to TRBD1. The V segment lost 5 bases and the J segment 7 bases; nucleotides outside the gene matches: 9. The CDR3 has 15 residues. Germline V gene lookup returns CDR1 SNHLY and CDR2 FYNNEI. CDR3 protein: CASSRTGQGAREQYF. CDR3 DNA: TGTGCCAGCAGTCGCACGGGACAGGGGGCGCGGGAGCAGTACTTC.

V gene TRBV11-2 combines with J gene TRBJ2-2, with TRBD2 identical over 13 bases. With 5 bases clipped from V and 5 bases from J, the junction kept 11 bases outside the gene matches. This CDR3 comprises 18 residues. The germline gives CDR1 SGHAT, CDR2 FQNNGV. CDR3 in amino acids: CASSPRLAGGPLTGELFF. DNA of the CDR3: TGTGCCAGCAGCCCCCGACTAGCGGGGGGACCACTAACCGGGGAGCTGTTTTTT.

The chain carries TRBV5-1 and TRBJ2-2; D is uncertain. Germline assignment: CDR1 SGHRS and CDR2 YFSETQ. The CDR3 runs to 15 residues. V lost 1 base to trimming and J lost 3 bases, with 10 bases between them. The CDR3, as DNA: TGCGCCAGCAGCTTGACGCTAGTGGACACCGGGGAGCTGTTTTTT. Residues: CASSLTLVDTGELFF.

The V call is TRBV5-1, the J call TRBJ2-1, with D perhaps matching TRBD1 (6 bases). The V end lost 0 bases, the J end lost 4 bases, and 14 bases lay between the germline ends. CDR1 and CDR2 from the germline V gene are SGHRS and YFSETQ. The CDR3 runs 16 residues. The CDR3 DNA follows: TGCGCCAGCAGCTTGGTACCGGCACAGGGTTACAATGAGCAGTTCTTC. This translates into CASSLVPAQGYNEQFF.

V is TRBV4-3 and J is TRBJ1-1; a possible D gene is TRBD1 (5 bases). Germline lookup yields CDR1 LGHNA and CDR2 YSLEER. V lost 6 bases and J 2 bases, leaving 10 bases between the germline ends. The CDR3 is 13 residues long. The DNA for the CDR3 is TGCGCCAGCAGTACGGGACTAAACACTGAAGCTTTCTTT. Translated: CASSTGLNTEAFF.

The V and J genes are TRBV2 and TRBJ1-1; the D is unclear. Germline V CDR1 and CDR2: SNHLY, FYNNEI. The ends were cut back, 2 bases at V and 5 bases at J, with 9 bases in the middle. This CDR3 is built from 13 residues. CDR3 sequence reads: CASSEPGITEAFF. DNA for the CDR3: TGTGCCAGCAGTGAACCGGGGATAACTGAAGCTTTCTTT.

The CDR3: CASSSFSGAIKNIQYF. The CDR3 DNA reads TGCGCCAGCAGCTCTTTTAGCGGGGCTATTAAAAACATTCAGTACTTC. The rearrangement joins TRBV5-1 to TRBJ2-4; 8 nucleotides agree with TRBD2. The V gene end was trimmed by 3 bases and the J gene end by 4 bases; junction bases not matched to a gene: 9. The CDR3 extends over 16 amino acids. Per germline, CDR1 SGHRS and CDR2 YFSETQ. The full variable domain, in which reference TRBV5-1 and TRBJ2-4 provide the parts outside the CDR3, is KAGVTQTPRYLIKTRGQQVTLSCSPISGHRSVSWYQQTPGQGLQFLFEYFSETQRNKGNFPGRFSGRQFSNSRSEMNVSTLELGDSALYLCASSSFSGAIKNIQYFGAGTRLSVL.

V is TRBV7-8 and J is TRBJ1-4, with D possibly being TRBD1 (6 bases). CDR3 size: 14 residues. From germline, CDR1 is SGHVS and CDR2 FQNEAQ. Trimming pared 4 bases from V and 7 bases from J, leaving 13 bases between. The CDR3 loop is CASSSGDIREKLFF. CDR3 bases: TGTGCCAGCAGCTCCGGGGACATTCGTGAAAAACTGTTTTTT.